This T cell receptor (beta chain) was captured by sequencing in a study of low-dose radiotherapy and immunotherapy resistance in tumors. With TRAV- and TRBV-specific primers, first-strand cDNA was made, covering the alpha and beta chains. The PCR that amplified TCRs ran for roughly 20 cycles, relying on a constant-region primer and a V-primer adapter. Researchers amplified the isolated mRNA using in vitro transcription. One entry per CDR3 protein, called by TCRdb with MiXCR from the reads. The repertoire holds some 71,000 distinct CDR3 sequences, less than 35% seen once, with 11% in the top ten. Time point specified: before trial treatment. Treatment of the donors consisted of nivolumab and ipilimumab (plus aspirin, low-dose cyclophosphamide and low-dose radiotherapy). This clonotype has at least ten counts. Germline loops: CDR1 SQVTM, CDR2 ANQGSEA. CDR3 length equals 12 residues. Trimming took 4 bases from V and 5 from J; bases not matched to a gene: 4.

Specimen: PBMCs, collected before treatment. The receptor's source is a female donor with ovarian cancer. V and J are TRBV29-1 and TRBJ2-7; 8 nucleotides align to TRBD1. The CDR3 bases are TGCAGCGTTGGCAGGGGGCGAAACGAGCAGTACTTC. As protein: CSVGRGRNEQYF.